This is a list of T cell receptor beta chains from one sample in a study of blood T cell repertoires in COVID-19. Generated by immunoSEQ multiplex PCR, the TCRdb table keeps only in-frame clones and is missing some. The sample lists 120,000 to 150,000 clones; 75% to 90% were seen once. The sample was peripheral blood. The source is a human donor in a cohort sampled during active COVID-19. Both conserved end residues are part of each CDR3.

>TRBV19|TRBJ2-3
CASARLAGGHDTQYF
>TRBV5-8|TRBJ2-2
CASRPRRTGDGELFF
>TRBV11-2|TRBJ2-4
CASSPRAGNKNIQYF
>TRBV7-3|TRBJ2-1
CASSSQGQSDEQFF
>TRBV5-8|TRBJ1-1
CASSLGQDTEAFF
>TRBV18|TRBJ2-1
CASSPQPGTGYGEQFF
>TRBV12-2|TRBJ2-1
CASRLALSGRTYNEQFF
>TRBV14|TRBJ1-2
CASSQVTVSGYTF
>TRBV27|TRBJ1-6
CASQGFSYNSPLHF
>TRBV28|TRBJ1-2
CASSPTRTGHYGYTF
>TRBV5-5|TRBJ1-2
CASSLVLRTDYGYTF
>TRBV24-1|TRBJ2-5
CATSGGRGHEETQYF
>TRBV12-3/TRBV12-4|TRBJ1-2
CASSRGGAYGYTF
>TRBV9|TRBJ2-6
CASRGYEGSGANVLTF
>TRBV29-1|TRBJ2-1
CSVDGEAYYNEQFF
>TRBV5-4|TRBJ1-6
CASSLGDRNSPLHF
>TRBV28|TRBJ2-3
CASSLSGGGDTDTQYF
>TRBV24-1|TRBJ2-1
CATSDTQGGNEQFF
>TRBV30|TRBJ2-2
CAWIGGAGTGELFF
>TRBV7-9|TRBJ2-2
CASSPYLGQGTNTGELFF
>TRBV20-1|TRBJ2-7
CSGGGELGQYF
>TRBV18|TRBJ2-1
CASSPPTSYNEQFF
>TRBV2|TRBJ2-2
CASRWLAGATGELFF
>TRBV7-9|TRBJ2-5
CASSPQGLAIVTQYF
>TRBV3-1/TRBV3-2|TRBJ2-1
CASSQRSGGGRLYNEQFF
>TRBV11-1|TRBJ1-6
CASSLDRGNSPLHF
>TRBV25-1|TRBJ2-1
CASSEGTGLENEQFF
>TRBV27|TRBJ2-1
CASSPIGGGDAYNEQFF
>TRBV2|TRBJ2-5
CASSEAWTGQETQYF
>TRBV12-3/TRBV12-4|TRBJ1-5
CASSLSPREPQHF
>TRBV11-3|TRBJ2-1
CASSLGLAGVNEQFF
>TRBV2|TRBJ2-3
CASSDGQGTDTQYF
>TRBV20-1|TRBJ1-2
CSVPTDSSYTF
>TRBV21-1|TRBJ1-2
CASSKALSVRGRRSYGYTF
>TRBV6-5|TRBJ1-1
CASSYSVRNTEAFF
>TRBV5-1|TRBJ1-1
CASSRGEGTGVNGFF
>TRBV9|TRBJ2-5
CASSVGWETETQYF
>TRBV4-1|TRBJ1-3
CASSQEGPSRGGYTIYF
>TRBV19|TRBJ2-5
CASSATPNRGETQYF
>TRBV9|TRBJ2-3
CASSVNLWGVTDTQYF
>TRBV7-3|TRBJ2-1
CASSSQPGDNEQFF
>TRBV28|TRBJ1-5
CASSSTFQYLDRGQNQPQHF
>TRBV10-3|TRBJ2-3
CAIMTGGDTQYF
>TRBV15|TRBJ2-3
CATSRDVPSTDTQYF
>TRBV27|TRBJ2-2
CASSTPGQGPGELFF
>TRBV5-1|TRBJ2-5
CASSRGQETQYF
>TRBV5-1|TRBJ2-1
CASSLVVGDLNEQFF
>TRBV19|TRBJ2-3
CASSPRTRGSTDTQYF
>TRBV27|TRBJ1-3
CASSIGAGGNTIYF
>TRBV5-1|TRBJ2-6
CASSWGQLRLRYPPSGANVLTF
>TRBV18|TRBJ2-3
CASSPPGLAGGFRDTQYF
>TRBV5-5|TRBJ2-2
CASSLQGTDTGELFF
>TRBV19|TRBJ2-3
CASSIRLAGGGDTQYF
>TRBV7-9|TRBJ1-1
CASSLGGTAEAFF
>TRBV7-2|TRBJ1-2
CASSSRDRSANYGYTF
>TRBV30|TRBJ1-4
CAWSDPGDVQEKLFF
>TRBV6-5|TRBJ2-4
CASIRTSGGGYIQYF
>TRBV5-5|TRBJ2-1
CASSAASTSGRIQFF
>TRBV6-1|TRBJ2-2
CASSEAKTGGNTGELFF